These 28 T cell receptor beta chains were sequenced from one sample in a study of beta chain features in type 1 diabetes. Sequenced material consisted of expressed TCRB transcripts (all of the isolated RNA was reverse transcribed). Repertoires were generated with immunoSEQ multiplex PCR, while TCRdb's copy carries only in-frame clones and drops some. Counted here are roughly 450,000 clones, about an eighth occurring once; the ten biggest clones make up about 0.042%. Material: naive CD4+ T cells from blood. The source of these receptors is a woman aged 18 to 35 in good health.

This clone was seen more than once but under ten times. In DNA, the CDR3 is TGTGCCAGCAGCCAAAGATTGGGTTGGGAAGAGACCCAGTACTTC. This gives the protein CASSQRLGWEETQYF. The gene calls are TRBV14 and TRBJ2-5; D gene unclear. Germline V gene lookup returns CDR1 SGHDN and CDR2 FVKESK. CDR3 length: 15 residues. Trimming stripped 2 bases from V and 3 bases from J, with 13 bases between.

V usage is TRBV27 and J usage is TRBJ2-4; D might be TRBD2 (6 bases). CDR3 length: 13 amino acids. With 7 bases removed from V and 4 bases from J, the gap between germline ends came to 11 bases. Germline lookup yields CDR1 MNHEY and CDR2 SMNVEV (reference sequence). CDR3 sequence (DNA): TGTGCCAGCAAGGAGGGATCAAAAAACATTCAGTACTTC. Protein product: CASKEGSKNIQYF.

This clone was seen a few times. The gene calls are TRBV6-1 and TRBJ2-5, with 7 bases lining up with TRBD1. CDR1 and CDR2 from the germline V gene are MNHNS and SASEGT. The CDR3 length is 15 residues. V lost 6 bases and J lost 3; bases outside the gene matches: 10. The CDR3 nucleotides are TGTGCCAGCAGACGCCGGGACAGCAATGAAGAGACCCAGTACTTC. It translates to CASRRRDSNEETQYF.

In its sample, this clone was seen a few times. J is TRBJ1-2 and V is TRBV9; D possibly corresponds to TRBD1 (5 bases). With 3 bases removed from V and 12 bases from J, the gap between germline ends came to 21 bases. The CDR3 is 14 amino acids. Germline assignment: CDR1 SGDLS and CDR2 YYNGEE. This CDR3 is CASSGLDTAFGHTF. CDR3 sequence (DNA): TGTGCCAGCAGCGGCTTGGACACCGCCTTCGGCCACACCTTC.

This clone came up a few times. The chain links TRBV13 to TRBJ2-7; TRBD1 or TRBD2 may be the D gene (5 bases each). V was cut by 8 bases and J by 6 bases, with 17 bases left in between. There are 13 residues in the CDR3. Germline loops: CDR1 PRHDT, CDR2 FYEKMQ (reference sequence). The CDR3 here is CASCGGRMREQYF. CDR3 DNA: TGTGCCAGCTGTGGGGGACGGATGCGCGAGCAGTACTTC.

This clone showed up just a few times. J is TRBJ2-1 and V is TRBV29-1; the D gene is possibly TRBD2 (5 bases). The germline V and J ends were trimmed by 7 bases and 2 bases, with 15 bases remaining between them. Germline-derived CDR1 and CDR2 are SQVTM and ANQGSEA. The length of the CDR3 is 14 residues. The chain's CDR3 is CSGSGNTAYNEQFF. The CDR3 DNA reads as TGCAGCGGCAGCGGCAACACAGCCTACAATGAGCAGTTCTTC.

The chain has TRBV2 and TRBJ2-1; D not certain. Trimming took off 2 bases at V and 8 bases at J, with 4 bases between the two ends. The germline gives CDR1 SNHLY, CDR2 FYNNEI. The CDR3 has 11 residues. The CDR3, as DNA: TGTGCCAGCAGTGAATATCATGAGCAGTTCTTC. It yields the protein CASSEYHEQFF.

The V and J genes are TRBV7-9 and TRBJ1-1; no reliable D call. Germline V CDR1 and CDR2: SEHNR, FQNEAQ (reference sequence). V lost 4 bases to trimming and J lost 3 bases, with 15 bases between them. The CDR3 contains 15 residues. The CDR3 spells CASSSRRTWDTEAFF. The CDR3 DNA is TGTGCCAGCAGCTCTAGACGTACGTGGGACACTGAAGCTTTCTTT.

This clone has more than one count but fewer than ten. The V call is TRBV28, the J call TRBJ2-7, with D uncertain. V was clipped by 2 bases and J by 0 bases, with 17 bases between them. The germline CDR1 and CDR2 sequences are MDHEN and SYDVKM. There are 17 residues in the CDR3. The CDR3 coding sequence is TGTGCCAGCAGTTTAAGGCCTCAGGCAGGAAGCTCCTACGAGCAGTACGTC. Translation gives CASSLRPQAGSSYEQYV.

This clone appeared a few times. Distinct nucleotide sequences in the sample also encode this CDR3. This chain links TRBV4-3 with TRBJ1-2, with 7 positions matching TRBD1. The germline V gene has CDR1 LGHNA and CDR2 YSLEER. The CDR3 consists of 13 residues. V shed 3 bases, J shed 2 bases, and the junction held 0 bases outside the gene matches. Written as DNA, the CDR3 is TGCGCCAGCAGCCACAGGGGGAACTATGGCTACACCTTC. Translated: CASSHRGNYGYTF.

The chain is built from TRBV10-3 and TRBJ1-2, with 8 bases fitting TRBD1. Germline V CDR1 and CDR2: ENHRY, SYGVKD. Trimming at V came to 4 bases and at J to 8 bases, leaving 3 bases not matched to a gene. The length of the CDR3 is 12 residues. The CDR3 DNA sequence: TGTGCCATCAGTGGGACAGGGAGAGGCTACACCTTC. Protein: CAISGTGRGYTF.

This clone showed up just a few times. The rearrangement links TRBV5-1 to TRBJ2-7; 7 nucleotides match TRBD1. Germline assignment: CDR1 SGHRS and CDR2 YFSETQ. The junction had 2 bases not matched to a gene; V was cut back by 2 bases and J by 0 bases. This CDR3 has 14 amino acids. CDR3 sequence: CASSLGQASYEQYF. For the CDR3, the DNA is TGCGCCAGCAGCTTAGGACAGGCCTCCTACGAGCAGTACTTC.

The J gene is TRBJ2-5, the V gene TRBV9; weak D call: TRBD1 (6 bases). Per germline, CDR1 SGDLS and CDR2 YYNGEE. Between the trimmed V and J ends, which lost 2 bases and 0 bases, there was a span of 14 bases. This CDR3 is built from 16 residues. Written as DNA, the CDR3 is TGTGCCAGCAGCGTCAGGGGACGGCGGTACCAAGAGACCCAGTACTTC. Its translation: CASSVRGRRYQETQYF.

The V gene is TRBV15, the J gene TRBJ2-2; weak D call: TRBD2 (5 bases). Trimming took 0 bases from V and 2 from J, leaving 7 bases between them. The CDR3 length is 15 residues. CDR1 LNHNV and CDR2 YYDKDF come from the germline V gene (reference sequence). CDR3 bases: TGTGCCACCAGCAGAGAAAGACTAAACACCGGGGAGCTGTTTTTT. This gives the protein CATSRERLNTGELFF. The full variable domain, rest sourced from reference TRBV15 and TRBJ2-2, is DAMVIQNPRYQVTQFGKPVTLSCSQTLNHNVMYWYQQKSSQAPKLLFHYYDKDFNNEADTPDNFQSRRPNTSFCFLDIRSPGLGDTAMYLCATSRERLNTGELFFGEGSRLTVL.

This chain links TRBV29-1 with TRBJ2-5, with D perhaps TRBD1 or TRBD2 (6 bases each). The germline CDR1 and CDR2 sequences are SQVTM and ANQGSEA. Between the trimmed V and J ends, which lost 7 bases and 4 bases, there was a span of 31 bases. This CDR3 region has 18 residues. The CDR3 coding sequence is TGCAGCGCTGGATTTATTCCCCTGGAGGGGGTTAGGCGAGAGACCCAGTACTTC. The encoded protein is CSAGFIPLEGVRRETQYF.

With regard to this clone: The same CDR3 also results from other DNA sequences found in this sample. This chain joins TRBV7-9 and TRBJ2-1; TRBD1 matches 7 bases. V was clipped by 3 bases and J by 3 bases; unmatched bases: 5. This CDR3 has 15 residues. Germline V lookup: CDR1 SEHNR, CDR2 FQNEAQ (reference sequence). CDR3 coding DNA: TGTGCCAGCAGCTTGAGACAGGGTAGCTACAATGAGCAGTTCTTC. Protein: CASSLRQGSYNEQFF.

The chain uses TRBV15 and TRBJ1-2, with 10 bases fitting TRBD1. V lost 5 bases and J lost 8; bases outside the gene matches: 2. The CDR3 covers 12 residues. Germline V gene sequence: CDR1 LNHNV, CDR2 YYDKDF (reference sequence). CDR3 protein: CATSGQGEGYTF. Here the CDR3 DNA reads TGTGCCACCAGCGGACAGGGGGAAGGCTACACCTTC.

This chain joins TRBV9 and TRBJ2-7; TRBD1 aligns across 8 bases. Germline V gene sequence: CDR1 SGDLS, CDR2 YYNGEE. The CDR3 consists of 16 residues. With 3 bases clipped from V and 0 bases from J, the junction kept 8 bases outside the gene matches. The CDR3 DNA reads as TGTGCCAGCAGCGCCGAAGGCAGGGGGCCCTCCTACGAGCAGTACTTC. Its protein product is CASSAEGRGPSYEQYF.

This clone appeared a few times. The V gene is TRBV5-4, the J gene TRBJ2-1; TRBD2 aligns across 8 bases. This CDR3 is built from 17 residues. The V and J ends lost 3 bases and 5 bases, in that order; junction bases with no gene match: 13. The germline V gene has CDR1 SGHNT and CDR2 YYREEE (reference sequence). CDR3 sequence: CASSSSLGTRDDNEQFF. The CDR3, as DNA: TGTGCCAGCAGCTCCTCTCTCGGGACTAGGGACGACAATGAGCAGTTCTTC.

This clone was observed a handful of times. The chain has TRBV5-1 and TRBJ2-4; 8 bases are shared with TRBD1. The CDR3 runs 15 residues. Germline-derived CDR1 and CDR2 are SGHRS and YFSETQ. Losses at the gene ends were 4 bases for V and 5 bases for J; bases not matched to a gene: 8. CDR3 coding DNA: TGCGCCAGCAGCAGACAGGGGATGGAGGAAAACATTCAGTACTTC. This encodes CASSRQGMEENIQYF.

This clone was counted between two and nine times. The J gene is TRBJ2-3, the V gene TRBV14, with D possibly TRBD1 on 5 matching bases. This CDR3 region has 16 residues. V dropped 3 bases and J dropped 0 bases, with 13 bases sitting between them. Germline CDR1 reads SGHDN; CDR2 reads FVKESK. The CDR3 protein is CASSHLGHSSTDTQYF. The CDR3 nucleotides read TGTGCCAGCAGCCACTTAGGACACTCTAGCACAGATACGCAGTATTTT. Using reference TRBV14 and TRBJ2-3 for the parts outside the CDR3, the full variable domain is EAGVTQFPSHSVIEKGQTVTLRCDPISGHDNLYWYRRVMGKEIKFLLHFVKESKQDESGMPNNRFLAERTGGTYSTLKVQPAELEDSGVYFCASSHLGHSSTDTQYFGPGTRLTVL.

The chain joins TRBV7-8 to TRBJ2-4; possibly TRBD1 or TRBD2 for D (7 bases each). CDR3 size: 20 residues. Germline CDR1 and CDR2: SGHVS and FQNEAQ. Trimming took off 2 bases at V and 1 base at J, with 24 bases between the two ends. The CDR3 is CASSLKGAGVGALAKNIQYF. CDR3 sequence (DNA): TGTGCCAGCAGCTTAAAGGGGGCGGGAGTGGGAGCGTTGGCCAAAAACATTCAGTACTTC.

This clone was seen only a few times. The CDR3: CAISPQQDNEQFF. The DNA for the CDR3 is TGTGCCATCAGTCCGCAACAGGACAATGAGCAGTTCTTC. This sequence joins TRBV10-3 and TRBJ2-1; possibly TRBD1 for D (5 bases). Trimming took 5 bases from V and 5 from J, leaving 10 bases between them. Germline V gene lookup returns CDR1 ENHRY and CDR2 SYGVKD. The CDR3 runs to 13 residues.

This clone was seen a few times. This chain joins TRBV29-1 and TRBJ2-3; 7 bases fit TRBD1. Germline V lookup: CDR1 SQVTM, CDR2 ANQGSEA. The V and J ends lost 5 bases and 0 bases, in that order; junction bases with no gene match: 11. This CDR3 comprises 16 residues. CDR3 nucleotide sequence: TGCAGCGTTATGACAAGGGACAGAGCTAGCACAGATACGCAGTATTTT. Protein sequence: CSVMTRDRASTDTQYF.

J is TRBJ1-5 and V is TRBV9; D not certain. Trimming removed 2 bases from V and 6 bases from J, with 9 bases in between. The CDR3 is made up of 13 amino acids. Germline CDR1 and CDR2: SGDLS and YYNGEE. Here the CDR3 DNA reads TGTGCCAGCAGCGTGGGGATCGGTCAGCCCCAGCATTTT. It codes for CASSVGIGQPQHF.

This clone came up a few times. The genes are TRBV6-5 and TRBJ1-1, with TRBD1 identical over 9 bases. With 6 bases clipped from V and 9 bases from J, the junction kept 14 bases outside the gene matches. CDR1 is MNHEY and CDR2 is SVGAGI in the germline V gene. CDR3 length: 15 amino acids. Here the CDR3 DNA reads TGTGCCAGCAGCCGACCCGGGACAGGGAAGAGTCAAGCTTTCTTT. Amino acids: CASSRPGTGKSQAFF.

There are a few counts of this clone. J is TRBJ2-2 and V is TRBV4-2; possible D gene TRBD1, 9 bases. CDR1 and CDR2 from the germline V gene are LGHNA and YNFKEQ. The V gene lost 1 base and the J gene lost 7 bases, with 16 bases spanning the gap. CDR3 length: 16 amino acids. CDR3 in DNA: TGTGCCAGCAGCCAAGTGGTAGCGGGACAGGGCGGGGAGCTGTTTTTT. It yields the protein CASSQVVAGQGGELFF.

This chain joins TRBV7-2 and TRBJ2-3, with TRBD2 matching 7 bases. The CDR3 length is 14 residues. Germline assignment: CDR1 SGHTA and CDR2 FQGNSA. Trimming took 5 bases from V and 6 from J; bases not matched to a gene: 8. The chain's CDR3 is CASSPNAGEDTQYF. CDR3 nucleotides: TGTGCCAGCAGCCCAAACGCGGGGGAGGATACGCAGTATTTT.